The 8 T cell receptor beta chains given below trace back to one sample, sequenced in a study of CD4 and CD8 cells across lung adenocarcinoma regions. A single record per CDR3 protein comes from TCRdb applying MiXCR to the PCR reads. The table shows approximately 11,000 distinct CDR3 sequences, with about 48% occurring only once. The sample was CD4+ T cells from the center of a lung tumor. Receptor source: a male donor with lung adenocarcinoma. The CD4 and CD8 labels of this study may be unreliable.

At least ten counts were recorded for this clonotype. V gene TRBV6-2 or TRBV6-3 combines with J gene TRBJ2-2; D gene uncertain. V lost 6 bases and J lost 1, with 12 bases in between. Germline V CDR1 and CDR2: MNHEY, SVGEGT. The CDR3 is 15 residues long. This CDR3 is CASRHRELNTGELFF. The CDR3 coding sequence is TGTGCCAGCAGACATCGAGAGCTGAACACCGGGGAGCTGTTTTTT.

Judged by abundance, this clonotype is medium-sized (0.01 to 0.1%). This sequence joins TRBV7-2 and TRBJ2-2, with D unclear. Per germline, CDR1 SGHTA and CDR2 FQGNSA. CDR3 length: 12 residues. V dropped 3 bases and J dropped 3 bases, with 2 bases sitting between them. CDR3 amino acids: CASSFDTGELFF. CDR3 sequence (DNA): TGTGCCAGCAGCTTCGACACCGGGGAGCTGTTTTTT.

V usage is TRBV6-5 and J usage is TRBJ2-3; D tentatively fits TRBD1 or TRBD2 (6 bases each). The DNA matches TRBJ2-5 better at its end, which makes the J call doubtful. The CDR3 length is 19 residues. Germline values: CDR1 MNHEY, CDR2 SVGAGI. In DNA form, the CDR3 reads TGTGCCAGCAGTTCCACCGGGGTAGCCGGGGGCCGAGGCACAGATACCCAGTACTTC. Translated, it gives CASSSTGVAGGRGTDTQYF.

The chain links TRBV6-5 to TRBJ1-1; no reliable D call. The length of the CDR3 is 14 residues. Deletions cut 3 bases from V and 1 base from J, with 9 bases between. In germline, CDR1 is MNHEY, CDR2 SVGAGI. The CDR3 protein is CASSYLVRNTEAFF. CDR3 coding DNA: TGTGCCAGCAGTTATTTAGTGAGGAACACTGAAGCTTTCTTT.

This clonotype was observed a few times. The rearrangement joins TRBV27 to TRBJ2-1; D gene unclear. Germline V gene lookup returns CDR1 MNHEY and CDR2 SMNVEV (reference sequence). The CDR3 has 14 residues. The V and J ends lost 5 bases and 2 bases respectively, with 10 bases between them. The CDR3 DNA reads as TGTGCCAGCAGTCCTCTTACCCCCTACAATGAGCAGTTCTTC. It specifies CASSPLTPYNEQFF.

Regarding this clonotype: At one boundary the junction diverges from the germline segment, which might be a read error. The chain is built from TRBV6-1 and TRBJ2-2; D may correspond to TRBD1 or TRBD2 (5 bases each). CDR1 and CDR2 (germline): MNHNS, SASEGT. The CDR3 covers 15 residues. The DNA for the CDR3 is TGTGCCAGCAGTCCCAAGGACGGAAACACCGGGACGCTGTATTTT. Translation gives CASSPKDGNTGTLYF.

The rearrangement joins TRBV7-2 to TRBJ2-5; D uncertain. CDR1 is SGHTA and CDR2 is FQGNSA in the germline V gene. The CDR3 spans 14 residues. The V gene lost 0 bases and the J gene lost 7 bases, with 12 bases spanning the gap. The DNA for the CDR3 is TGTGCCAGCAGCTTAGCGGGTCGTTGGGGGACCCAGTACTTC. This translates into CASSLAGRWGTQYF.

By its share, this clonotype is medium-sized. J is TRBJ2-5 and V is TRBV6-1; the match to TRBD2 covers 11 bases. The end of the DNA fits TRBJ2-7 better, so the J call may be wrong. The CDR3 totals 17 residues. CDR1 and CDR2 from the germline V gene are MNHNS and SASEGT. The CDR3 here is CASIDPLAGGPDDEQYF. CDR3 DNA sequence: TGTGCCAGCATCGACCCTTTAGCGGGAGGGCCGGACGACGAGCAGTACTTC.